Below are 13 T cell receptor beta chains sequenced from a single sample in a study of cytomegalovirus exposure and HLA in healthy donors. 13 Jbeta primers and 60 Vbeta primers were used for the PCR. This table comes from immunoSEQ multiplex PCR, and its TCRdb copy is limited to in-frame clones, with some not included. This repertoire shows more than 100,000 clones, roughly 60% found once; its top ten account for more than 8.5%. Sequenced material: PBMCs. These receptors originate from a man between 35 and 55 years old in good health and CMV-seropositive.

The J gene is TRBJ1-1, the V gene TRBV2, with D possibly matching TRBD1 (6 bases). The CDR3 has 12 residues. Germline V gives CDR1 SNHLY, CDR2 FYNNEI. V was cut by 6 bases and J by 1 base, with 6 bases left in between. CDR3 DNA sequence: TGTGCCAGCAGGGGACAGAACACTGAAGCTTTCTTT. Protein product: CASRGQNTEAFF.

The rearrangement joins TRBV6-1 to TRBJ2-5, with 7 bases aligning to TRBD2. The DNA end favors TRBJ2-7, so the J call may be wrong. CDR1 and CDR2 (germline): MNHNS, SASEGT. The CDR3 has 15 residues. CDR3 residues: CASSEVGAGPYEQYF. DNA for the CDR3: TGTGCCAGCAGTGAAGTAGGAGCGGGACCCTACGAGCAGTACTTC.

This chain connects TRBV9 to TRBJ2-2, with D possibly TRBD1 on 5 matching bases. CDR3 size: 15 residues. Trimming removed 2 bases from V and 5 bases from J, with 13 bases in between. Germline CDR1 reads SGDLS; CDR2 reads YYNGEE. The CDR3 reads CASSVGGASTGELFF. As DNA, the CDR3 is TGTGCCAGCAGCGTCGGTGGGGCTTCGACCGGGGAGCTGTTTTTT.

This clone has only a few counts. In nucleotides, the CDR3 is TGCGCCAGCAGCCAACAGGGGGGGAACACTGAAGCTTTCTTT. As protein: CASSQQGGNTEAFF. This chain joins TRBV4-1 and TRBJ1-1, with 7 bases that match TRBD1. The CDR3 covers 14 residues. Germline loops: CDR1 MGHRA, CDR2 YSYEKL. The J segment lost 1 base and the V segment lost 2 bases, leaving 1 base of the junction unmatched.

This clone was detected only once. This chain joins TRBV6-5 and TRBJ2-3; 8 bases fit TRBD2. Germline assignment: CDR1 MNHEY and CDR2 SVGAGI. J gave up 5 bases and V 6 bases, and 7 bases lay outside the gene matches. The CDR3 has 14 residues. The CDR3 region is CASSRGLAEDTQYF. The DNA of the CDR3 is TGTGCCAGCAGCCGCGGACTAGCAGAAGATACGCAGTATTTT.

This clone was recorded a few times. This chain joins TRBV2 and TRBJ2-1; D ambiguous. V was cut by 8 bases and J by 0 bases, with 8 bases left in between. The germline CDR1 and CDR2 sequences are SNHLY and FYNNEI. The CDR3 is 13 residues long. This CDR3 reads CASCRSSYNEQFF. The DNA of the CDR3 is TGTGCCAGCTGCCGGAGCTCCTACAATGAGCAGTTCTTC.

V and J are TRBV7-9 and TRBJ2-5; 9 bases are shared with TRBD2. The CDR3 is 16 amino acids. Per the germline V gene, CDR1 is SEHNR and CDR2 is FQNEAQ (reference sequence). V trimming: 5 bases; J trimming: 4 bases; junction bases outside the gene matches: 11. The CDR3 loop reads CASSAELAGNLETQYF. The CDR3 nucleotides are TGTGCCAGCAGCGCTGAACTAGCGGGTAATCTAGAGACCCAGTACTTC.

The chain employs TRBV7-8 and TRBJ1-2, with 8 bases lining up with TRBD1. The CDR3 length is 14 residues. CDR1 is SGHVS, CDR2 FQNEAQ, per germline. Trimming at V came to 2 bases and at J to 4 bases, leaving 3 bases not matched to a gene. The DNA for the CDR3 is TGTGCCAGCAGCTTATACAGGGGGATCTATGGCTACACCTTC. Translation gives CASSLYRGIYGYTF.

This chain connects TRBV7-9 to TRBJ2-7, with D unclear. V lost 5 bases and J 2 bases, leaving 7 bases between the germline ends. In germline, CDR1 is SEHNR, CDR2 FQNEAQ (reference sequence). This CDR3 has 12 residues. The CDR3 nucleotides are TGTGCCAGCAGCCTCTCTACCTACGAGCAGTACTTC. Its translation: CASSLSTYEQYF.

The chain couples TRBV27 to TRBJ2-6; D is unclear. Germline V gives CDR1 MNHEY, CDR2 SMNVEV (reference sequence). The CDR3 contains 15 residues. The V end lost 5 bases, the J end lost 4 bases, and 12 bases lay between the germline ends. The CDR3 DNA reads TGTGCCAGCAGTACCCTGACAACCGGGGCCAACGTCCTGACTTTC. Protein product: CASSTLTTGANVLTF.

This clone showed up just a few times. As DNA, the CDR3 is TGTGCCAGCAGCTTAGGACTAGCGGGGGACCAAGAGACCCAGTACTTC. Translated: CASSLGLAGDQETQYF. This chain joins TRBV11-3 and TRBJ2-5; 12 bases match TRBD2. There are 16 residues in the CDR3. After removal of 1 base from V and 0 bases from J, the junction contained 0 bases not matched to a gene. Looked up from germline, CDR1 is SGHNT and CDR2 is YENEEA. Drawing the rest from reference TRBV11-3 and TRBJ2-5, the complete variable domain is EAGVVQSPRYKIIEKKQPVAFWCNPISGHNTLYWYLQNLGQGPELLIRYENEEAVDDSQLPKDRFSAERLKGVDSTLKIQPAELGDSAVYLCASSLGLAGDQETQYFGPGTRLLVL.

This chain joins TRBV6-5 and TRBJ1-3, with D possibly matching TRBD1 (6 bases). CDR3 length: 14 amino acids. Germline lookup yields CDR1 MNHEY and CDR2 SVGAGI. V dropped 8 bases and J dropped 2 bases, with 13 bases sitting between them. The CDR3 nucleotides read TGTGCCAGCGGGGGCTCAGAAGCTGGAAACACCATATATTTT. This encodes CASGGSEAGNTIYF.

The chain recombines TRBV11-2 with TRBJ2-5; 7 bases fit TRBD2. CDR3 length equals 16 residues. V lost 1 base and J lost 5; bases outside the gene matches: 10. Germline V gene sequence: CDR1 SGHAT, CDR2 FQNNGV. CDR3 region: CASSLVVGGPRETQYF. In DNA, the CDR3 is TGTGCCAGCAGCTTAGTAGTGGGAGGGCCTCGGGAGACCCAGTACTTC.